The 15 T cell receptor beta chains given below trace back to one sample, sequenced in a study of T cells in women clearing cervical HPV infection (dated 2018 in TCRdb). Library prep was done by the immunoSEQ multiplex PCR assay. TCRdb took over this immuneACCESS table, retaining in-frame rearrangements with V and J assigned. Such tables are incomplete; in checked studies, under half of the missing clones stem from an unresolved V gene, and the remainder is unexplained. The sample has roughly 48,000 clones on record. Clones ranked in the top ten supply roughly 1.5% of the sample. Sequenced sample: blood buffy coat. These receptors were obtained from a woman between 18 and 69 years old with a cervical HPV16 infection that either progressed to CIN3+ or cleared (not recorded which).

The sequenced part of the CDR3 DNA is TGTGCCAGCAGCTTACGAGAGACC. Amino acids: CASSLRET. The complete CDR3 reads CASSLRETQYF. The chain employs TRBV11-2 and TRBJ2-5; D uncertain. The sequence runs out 3 residues before the end of the CDR3; the remainder is reconstructed from the germline J gene. Between the trimmed V and J ends, which lost 2 bases and 4 bases, there was a span of 2 bases. The germline V gene encodes CDR1 SGHAT and CDR2 FQNNGV. This CDR3 is 11 amino acids long.

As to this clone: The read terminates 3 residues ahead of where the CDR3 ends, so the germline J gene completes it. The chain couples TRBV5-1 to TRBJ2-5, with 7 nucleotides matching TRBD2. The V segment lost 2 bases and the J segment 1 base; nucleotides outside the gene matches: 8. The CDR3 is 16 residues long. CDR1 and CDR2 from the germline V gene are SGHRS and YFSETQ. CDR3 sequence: CASSFGGVGPQETQYF. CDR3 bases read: TGCGCCAGCAGCTTTGGGGGGGTAGGTCCCCAAGAGACC.

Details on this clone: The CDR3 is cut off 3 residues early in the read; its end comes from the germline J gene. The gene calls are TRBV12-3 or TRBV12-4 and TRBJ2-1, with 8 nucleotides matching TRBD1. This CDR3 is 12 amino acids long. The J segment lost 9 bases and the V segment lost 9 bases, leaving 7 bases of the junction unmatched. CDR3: CASGQGGGEQFF. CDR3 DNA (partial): TGTGCCAGTGGACAGGGCGGCGGTGAG.

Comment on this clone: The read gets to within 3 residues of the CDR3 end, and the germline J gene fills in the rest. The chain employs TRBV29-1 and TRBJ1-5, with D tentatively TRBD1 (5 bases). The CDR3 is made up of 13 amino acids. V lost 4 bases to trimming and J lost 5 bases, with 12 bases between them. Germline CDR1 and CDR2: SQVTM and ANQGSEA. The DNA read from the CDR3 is TGCAGCGTTGGAGGGAGGGGAGATCAGCCC. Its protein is CSVGGRGDQP. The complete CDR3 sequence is CSVGGRGDQPQHF.

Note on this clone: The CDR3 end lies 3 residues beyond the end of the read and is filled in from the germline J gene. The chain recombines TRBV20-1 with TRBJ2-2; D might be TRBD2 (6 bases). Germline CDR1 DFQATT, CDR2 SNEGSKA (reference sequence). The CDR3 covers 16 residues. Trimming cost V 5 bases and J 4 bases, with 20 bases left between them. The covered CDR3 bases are TGCAGTGCTCCTCGCCGGGGAGGCTCGGCCACCGGGGAG. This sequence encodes CSAPRRGGSATGE. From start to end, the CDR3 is CSAPRRGGSATGELFF.

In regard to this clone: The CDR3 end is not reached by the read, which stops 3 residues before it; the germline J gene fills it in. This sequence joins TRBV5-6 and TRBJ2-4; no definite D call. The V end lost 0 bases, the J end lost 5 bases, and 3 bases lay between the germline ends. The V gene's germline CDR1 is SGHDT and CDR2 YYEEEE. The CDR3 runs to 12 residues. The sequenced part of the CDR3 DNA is TGTGCCAGCAGCTTGGAGGAAAACATT. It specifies CASSLEENI. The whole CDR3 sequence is CASSLEENIQYF.

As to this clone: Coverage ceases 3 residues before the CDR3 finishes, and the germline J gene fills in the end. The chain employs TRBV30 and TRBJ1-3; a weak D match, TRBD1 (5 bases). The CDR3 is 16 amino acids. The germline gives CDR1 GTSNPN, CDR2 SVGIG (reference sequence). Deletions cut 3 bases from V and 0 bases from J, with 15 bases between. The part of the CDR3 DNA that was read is TGTGCCTGGAGGGGGCCTGGGCTTTCCTCTGGAAACACC. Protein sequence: CAWRGPGLSSGNT. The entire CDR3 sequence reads CAWRGPGLSSGNTIYF.

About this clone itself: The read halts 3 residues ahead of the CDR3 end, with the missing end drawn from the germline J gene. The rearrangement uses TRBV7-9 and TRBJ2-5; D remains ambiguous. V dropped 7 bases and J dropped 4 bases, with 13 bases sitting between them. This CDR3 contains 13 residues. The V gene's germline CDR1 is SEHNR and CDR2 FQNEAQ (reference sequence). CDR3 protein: CASTRVVSETQYF. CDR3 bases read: TGTGCCAGCACCCGGGTCGTGTCAGAGACC. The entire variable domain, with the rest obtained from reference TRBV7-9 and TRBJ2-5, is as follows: DTGVSQNPRHKITKRGQNVTFRCDPISEHNRLYWYRQTLGQGPEFLTYFQNEAQLEKSRLLSDRFSAERPKGSFSTLEIQRTEQGDSAMYLCASTRVVSETQYFGPGTRLLVL.

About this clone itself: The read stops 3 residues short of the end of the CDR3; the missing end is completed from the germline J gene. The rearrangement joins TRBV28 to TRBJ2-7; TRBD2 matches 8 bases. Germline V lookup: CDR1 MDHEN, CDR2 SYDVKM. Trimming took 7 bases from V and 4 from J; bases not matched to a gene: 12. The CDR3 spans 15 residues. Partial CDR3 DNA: TGTGCCAGCACCACCAGCGGGGGCAGTTTGTACGAG. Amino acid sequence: CASTTSGGSLYE. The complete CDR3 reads CASTTSGGSLYEQYF.

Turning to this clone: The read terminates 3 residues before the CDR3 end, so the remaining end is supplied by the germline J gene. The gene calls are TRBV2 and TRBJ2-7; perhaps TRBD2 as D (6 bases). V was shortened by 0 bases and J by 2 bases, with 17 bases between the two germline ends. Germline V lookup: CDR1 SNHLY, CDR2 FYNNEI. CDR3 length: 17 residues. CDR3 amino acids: CASSEALLGTQTYEQYF. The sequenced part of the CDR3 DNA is TGTGCCAGCAGTGAAGCGCTTCTGGGGACTCAAACCTACGAG.

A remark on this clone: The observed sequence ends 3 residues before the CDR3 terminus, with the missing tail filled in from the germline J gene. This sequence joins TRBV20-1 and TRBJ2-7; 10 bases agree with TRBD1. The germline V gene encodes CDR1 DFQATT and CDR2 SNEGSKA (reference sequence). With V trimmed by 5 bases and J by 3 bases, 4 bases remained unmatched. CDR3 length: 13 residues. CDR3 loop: CSAGGTGVYEQYF. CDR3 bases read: TGCAGTGCTGGTGGGACAGGGGTCTACGAG.

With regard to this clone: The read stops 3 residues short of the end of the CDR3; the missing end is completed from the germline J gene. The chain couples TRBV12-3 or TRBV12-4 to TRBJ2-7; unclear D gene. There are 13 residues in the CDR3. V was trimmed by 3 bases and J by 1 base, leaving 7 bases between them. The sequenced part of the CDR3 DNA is TGTGCCAGCAGTTTCCACATTTCCTACGAG. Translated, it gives CASSFHISYE. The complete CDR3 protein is CASSFHISYEQYF.

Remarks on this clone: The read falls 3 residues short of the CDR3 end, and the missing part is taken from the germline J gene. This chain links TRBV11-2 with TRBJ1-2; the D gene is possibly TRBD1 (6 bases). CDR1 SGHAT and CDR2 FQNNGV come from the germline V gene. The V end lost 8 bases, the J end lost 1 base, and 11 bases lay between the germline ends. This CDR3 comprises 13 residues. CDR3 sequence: CASQGSRNYGYTF. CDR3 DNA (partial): TGTGCCAGCCAGGGGTCCCGTAACTATGGC.

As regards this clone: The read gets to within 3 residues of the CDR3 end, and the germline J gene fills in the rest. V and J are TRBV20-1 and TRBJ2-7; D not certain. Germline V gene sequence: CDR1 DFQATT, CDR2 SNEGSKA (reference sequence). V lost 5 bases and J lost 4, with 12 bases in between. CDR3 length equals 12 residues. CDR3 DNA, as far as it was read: TGCAGTGCTCCCCCAGAGAATTACGAG. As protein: CSAPPENYE. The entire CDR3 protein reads CSAPPENYEQYF.

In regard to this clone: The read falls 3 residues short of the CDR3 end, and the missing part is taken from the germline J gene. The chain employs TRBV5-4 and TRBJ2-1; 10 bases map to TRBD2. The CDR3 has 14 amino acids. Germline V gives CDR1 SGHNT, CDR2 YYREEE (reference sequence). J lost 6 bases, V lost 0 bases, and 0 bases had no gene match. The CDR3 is CASSLERGGNEQFF. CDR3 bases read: TGTGCCAGCAGCTTGGAGCGGGGGGGCAATGAG.